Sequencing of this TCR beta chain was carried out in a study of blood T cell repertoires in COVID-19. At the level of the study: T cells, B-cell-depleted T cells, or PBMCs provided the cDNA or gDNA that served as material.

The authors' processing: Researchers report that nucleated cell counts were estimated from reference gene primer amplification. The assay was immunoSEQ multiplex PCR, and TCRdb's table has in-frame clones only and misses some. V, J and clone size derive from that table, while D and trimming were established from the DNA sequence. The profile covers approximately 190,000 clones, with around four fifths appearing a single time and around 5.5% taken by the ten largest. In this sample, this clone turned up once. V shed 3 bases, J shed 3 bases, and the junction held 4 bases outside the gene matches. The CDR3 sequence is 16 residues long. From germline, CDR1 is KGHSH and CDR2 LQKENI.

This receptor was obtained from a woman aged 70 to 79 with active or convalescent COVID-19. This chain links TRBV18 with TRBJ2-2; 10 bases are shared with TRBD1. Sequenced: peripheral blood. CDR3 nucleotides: TGTGCCAGCTCACCTCAGACAGGGGGCTACACCGGGGAGCTGTTTTTT. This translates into CASSPQTGGYTGELFF.